This T cell receptor (beta chain) appears in the sequencing data of a study of monozygotic twins with inflammatory bowel disease. In the case of this clonotype: The antigen remains undetermined.

This CDR3 is 16 amino acids long. Germline CDR1 is SGHTA and CDR2 is FQGNSA. UMIs containing a 6-nucleotide sample barcode were added via template switching. TCRdb reprocessed the 5' RACE reads; each CDR3 protein has one entry and no DNA is given. The table for this sample gives approximately 390,000 distinct CDR3 sequences. Donors each contributed one blood sample measuring around 2.5 ml. Study findings and constraints: IBD patients showed reduced TCRbeta diversity (inverse Simpson) versus healthy co-twins. Results did not support any single strong IBD-associated signal or clonotype.

The V gene is TRBV7-2, the J gene TRBJ2-2; the D call of TRBD1 rests on TCRdb alone, since no DNA is present to check it. The source material was blood. This receptor was identified in a human donor with ulcerative colitis or Crohn's disease, or a healthy co-twin of an affected twin (not recorded which). CDR3 residues: CASSSDRDTLGRELFF.